This T cell receptor (beta chain) originates from a study of blood T cells in healthy people across ages. Study context: With template switching, about one barcoded beta molecule was captured per two T cells. Broader study findings: The donors' CMV status was not determined, possibly confounding changes in expanded clonotypes. Naive CD4+ cells and diversity were both higher in long-lived donors than in aged donors.

Alongside a J-beta primer mix, a sample-barcoded 5' primer served in a second PCR lasting about 7 to 12 cycles. Each CDR3 protein gets one entry after TCRdb re-called the 5' RACE reads with MiXCR. Of around 850,000 distinct CDR3 sequences listed, approximately 35% were seen once; the top ten hold about an eighth. CDR1 is SGHTA, CDR2 FQGNSA, per germline. CDR3 length equals 12 residues. Trimming took off 3 bases at V and 2 bases at J, with 5 bases between the two ends. This clonotype was counted many times. Antigen unknown. V is TRBV7-2 and J is TRBJ2-7; no clear D gene. The material sequenced was blood. This sequence originates from a man aged 18 to 29 in good health. The CDR3 protein is CASSFLPYEQYF. CDR3 DNA: TGTGCCAGCAGCTTCTTACCCTACGAGCAGTACTTC.